These T cell receptor beta chains were read from a single sample in a study of T cells in localized non-small cell lung cancer. Sequenced by immunoSEQ multiplex PCR; TCRdb stores in-frame clones only, minus some. Of some 10,000 clones in the sample, roughly four fifths are singletons; the top ten hold approximately 19%. This sample comprised peripheral blood mononuclear cells, obtained before any cancer treatment. The receptors originated from an older female donor with stage II lung adenocarcinoma. Each CDR3 is given with its conserved first and last residue. The order of the fields is V gene, J gene, CDR3 protein.

>TRBV6-4|TRBJ2-7
CASSDSGIAGGRNYEQYF
>TRBV5-1|TRBJ2-1
CASSREGDEQFF
>TRBV7-2|TRBJ2-5
CASSRGGEETQYF
>TRBV7-6|TRBJ1-1
CASSLQPNTEAFF
>TRBV30|TRBJ1-2
CAFFGIDRRDGYTF
>TRBV2|TRBJ2-2
CASSETPNTGELFF
>TRBV11-1|TRBJ1-1
CASSLGTSVEAFF
>TRBV9|TRBJ2-5
CASSYGQGLQETQYF
>TRBV30|TRBJ1-2
CAWSVGGSGYTF
>TRBV28|TRBJ2-5
CASSLRGGQETQYF